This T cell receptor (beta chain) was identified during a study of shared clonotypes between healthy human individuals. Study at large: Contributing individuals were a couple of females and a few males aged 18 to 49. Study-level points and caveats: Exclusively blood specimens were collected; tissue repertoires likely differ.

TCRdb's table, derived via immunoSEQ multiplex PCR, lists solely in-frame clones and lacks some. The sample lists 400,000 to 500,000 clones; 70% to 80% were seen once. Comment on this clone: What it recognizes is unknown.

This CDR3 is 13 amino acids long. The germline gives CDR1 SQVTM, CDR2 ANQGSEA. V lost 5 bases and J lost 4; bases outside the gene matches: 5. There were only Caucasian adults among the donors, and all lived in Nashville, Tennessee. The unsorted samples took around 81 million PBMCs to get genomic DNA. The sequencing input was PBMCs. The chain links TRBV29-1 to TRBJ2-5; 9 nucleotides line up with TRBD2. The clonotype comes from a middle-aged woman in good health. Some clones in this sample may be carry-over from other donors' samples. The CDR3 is CSVTGLATETQYF. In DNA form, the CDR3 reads TGCAGCGTTACCGGACTAGCGACAGAGACCCAGTACTTC.